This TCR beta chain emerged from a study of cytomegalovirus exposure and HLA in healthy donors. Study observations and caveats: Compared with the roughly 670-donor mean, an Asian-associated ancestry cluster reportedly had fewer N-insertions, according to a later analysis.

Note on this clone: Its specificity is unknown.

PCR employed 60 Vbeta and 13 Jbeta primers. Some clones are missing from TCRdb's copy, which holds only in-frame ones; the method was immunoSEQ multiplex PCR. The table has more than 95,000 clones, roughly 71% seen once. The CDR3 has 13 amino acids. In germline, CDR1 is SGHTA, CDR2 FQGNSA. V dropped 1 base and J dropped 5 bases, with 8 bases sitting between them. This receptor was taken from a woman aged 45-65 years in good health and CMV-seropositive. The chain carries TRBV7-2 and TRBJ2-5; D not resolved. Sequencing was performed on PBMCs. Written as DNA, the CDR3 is TGTGCCAGCAGCTTAGTTTTTCAGGAGACCCAGTACTTC. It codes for CASSLVFQETQYF.